This TCR beta chain was recorded in a study of T cell repertoires in cytomegalovirus infection. TCRdb reprocessed the reads with MiXCR, giving one entry per CDR3 protein. This table has approximately 470,000 distinct CDR3 sequences, roughly 43% appearing once. From germline, CDR1 is SEHNR and CDR2 FQNEAQ (reference sequence). The J segment lost 3 bases and the V segment lost 4 bases, leaving 8 bases of the junction unmatched. CDR3 length: 15 residues. This clonotype was observed a few times. What it recognizes is unknown. This chain links TRBV7-9 with TRBJ2-7; TRBD1 agrees at 8 bases. This clonotype originated in a human donor in good health (CMV status not recorded). Some clones in this sample may be carry-over from other donors' samples. The starting material was cultured PBMCs, obtained from culture after CMV antigen stimulation. The CDR3 nucleotides read TGTGCCAGCAGCTCAGACAGGGGATCGGTCTACGAGCAGTACTTC. Encoded protein: CASSSDRGSVYEQYF. The entire variable domain, with the rest obtained from reference TRBV7-9 and TRBJ2-7, is as follows: DTGVSQNPRHKITKRGQNVTFRCDPISEHNRLYWYRQTLGQGPEFLTYFQNEAQLEKSRLLSDRFSAERPKGSFSTLEIQRTEQGDSAMYLCASSSDRGSVYEQYFGPGTRLTVT.